Below, 8 T cell receptor beta chains from the same sample are listed, as sequenced in a study of cytomegalovirus exposure and HLA in healthy donors. It was with 60 Vbeta and 13 Jbeta primers that the PCR ran. Generated by immunoSEQ multiplex PCR, the TCRdb table keeps only in-frame clones and is missing some. Here the sample spans more than 140,000 clones, roughly 73% being singletons. The specimen was PBMCs. Receptor source: a female donor in good health and CMV-seronegative.

The chain joins TRBV7-8 to TRBJ2-3; TRBD1 is a possible D gene (6 bases). Trimming cost V 5 bases and J 0 bases, with 15 bases left between them. Looked up from germline, CDR1 is SGHVS and CDR2 is FQNEAQ. This CDR3 region has 16 residues. CDR3 protein: CASSPALQGSTDTQYF. CDR3 nucleotide sequence: TGTGCCAGCAGCCCGGCCTTACAGGGAAGCACAGATACGCAGTATTTT.

The CDR3, as DNA: TGCGCCAGCAGCCAAGGAGGATTAGTAAGCACAGATACGCAGTATTTT. Translating gives CASSQGGLVSTDTQYF. The chain employs TRBV4-1 and TRBJ2-3; D call uncertain. CDR3 length equals 16 residues. Germline V CDR1 and CDR2: MGHRA, YSYEKL. Trimming removed 1 base at V and 0 bases at J, with 11 bases between.

This chain joins TRBV19 and TRBJ1-3; D not resolved. The germline gives CDR1 LNHDA, CDR2 SQIVND (reference sequence). V was shortened by 10 bases and J by 1 base, with 17 bases between the two germline ends. The CDR3 sequence is 15 residues long. The CDR3 coding sequence is TGTGCCACCTTACGTCAGGAAGGTTCTGGAAACACCATATATTTT. Its translation: CATLRQEGSGNTIYF.

The V gene is TRBV2, the J gene TRBJ1-2; the D gene is possibly TRBD1 (5 bases). Deletions cut 2 bases from V and 8 bases from J, with 18 bases between. The CDR3 spans 15 residues. CDR1 and CDR2 (germline): SNHLY, FYNNEI. CDR3 DNA sequence: TGTGCCAGCAGTGAACCGTCGGGGGGGGTTGGAGGCTACACCTTC. Its protein is CASSEPSGGVGGYTF.

The chain combines TRBV6-5 with TRBJ1-5, with 9 nucleotides matching TRBD1. This CDR3 region has 14 residues. Germline CDR1 reads MNHEY; CDR2 reads SVGAGI. V was clipped by 6 bases and J by 6 bases; unmatched bases: 6. CDR3 sequence: CASSETGGIQPQHF. CDR3 DNA: TGTGCCAGCAGCGAGACAGGGGGAATTCAGCCCCAGCATTTT.

V and J are TRBV7-2 and TRBJ2-7; 15 bases agree with TRBD2. J was trimmed by 4 bases and V by 5 bases; bases with no gene match: 6. Germline values: CDR1 SGHTA, CDR2 FQGNSA. The CDR3 runs 16 residues. The CDR3 reads CASSEGLAGGRYEQYF. The CDR3 DNA sequence: TGTGCCAGCAGCGAGGGACTAGCGGGAGGTCGGTACGAGCAGTACTTC.

The chain carries TRBV10-3 and TRBJ2-1; 9 bases agree with TRBD1. The ends lost 6 bases at V and 7 bases at J; junction bases unmatched: 19. This CDR3 contains 18 residues. Germline V gives CDR1 ENHRY, CDR2 SYGVKD. The CDR3 sequence: CAISEVTPGTGRPNEQFF. The CDR3 DNA is TGTGCCATCAGCGAGGTTACCCCCGGGACAGGGAGGCCAAATGAGCAGTTCTTC.

The V call is TRBV5-4, the J call TRBJ2-7; 10 bases are a match to TRBD1. Germline assignment: CDR1 SGHNT and CDR2 YYREEE (reference sequence). This CDR3 has 17 amino acids. Unmatched junction bases numbered 14, after V lost 5 bases and J lost 3 bases. DNA for the CDR3: TGTGCCAGCAGTTCTACACCCCGGGGACAGGGGCGCTACGAGCAGTACTTC. This codes for CASSSTPRGQGRYEQYF.